This TCR beta chain was profiled in a study of blood T cells in healthy people across ages. There are 13 residues in the CDR3. V was shortened by 5 bases and J by 5 bases, with 11 bases between the two germline ends. Germline assignment: CDR1 SGHRS and CDR2 YFSETQ. Whenever a sample was processed, at least 6 million PBMCs were isolated. A J-beta primer mix and a sample-barcoded 5' primer were used in a second PCR of roughly 6 to 11 cycles. TCRdb redid the calling of the 5' RACE reads with MiXCR, one entry per CDR3 protein. The sample has around 1,500,000 distinct CDR3 sequences; 40% to 50% are singletons.

Sequenced material: blood. The source is a woman between 18 and 29 years old in good health. The genes are TRBV5-1 and TRBJ2-1; the D gene is possibly TRBD1 (6 bases). The CDR3 coding sequence is TGCGCCAGCAGTAGGGACAACAACAATGAGCAGTTCTTC. Amino acid sequence: CASSRDNNNEQFF.